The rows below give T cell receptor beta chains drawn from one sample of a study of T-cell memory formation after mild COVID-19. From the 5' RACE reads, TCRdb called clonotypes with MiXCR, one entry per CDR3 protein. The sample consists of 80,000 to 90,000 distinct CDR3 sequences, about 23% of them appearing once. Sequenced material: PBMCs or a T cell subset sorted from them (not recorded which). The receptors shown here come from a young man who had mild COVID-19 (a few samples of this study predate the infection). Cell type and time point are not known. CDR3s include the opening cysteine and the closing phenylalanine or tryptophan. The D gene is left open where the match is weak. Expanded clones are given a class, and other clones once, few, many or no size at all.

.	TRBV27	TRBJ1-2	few	TGTGCCAGCAGTTTACAAGGGTCAAACTATGGCTACACCTTC	CASSLQGSNYGYTF
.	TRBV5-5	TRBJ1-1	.	TGTGCCAGCAGCTTGGATACAATGAACACTGAAGCTTTCTTT	CASSLDTMNTEAFF
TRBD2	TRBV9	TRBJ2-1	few	TGTGCCAGCAGCGTCCCCAGCGGGACCTACAATGAGCAGTTCTTC	CASSVPSGTYNEQFF
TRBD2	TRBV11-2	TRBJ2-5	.	TGTGCCAGCAGCGACAGGCTCGGGACTAGCACGGAGACCCAGTACTTC	CASSDRLGTSTETQYF
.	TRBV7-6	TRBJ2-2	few	TGTGCCAGCAGCTTAACTTACGCGGAGCTGTTTTTT	CASSLTYAELFF
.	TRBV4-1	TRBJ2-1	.	TGCGCCAGCAGCCAAGAAGGACAGTACAATGAGCAGTTCTTC	CASSQEGQYNEQFF
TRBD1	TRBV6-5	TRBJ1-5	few	TGTGCCAGCAGTCAACAGGGGCGCAATCAGCCCCAGCATTTT	CASSQQGRNQPQHF
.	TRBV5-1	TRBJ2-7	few	TGCGCCAGCAGCCAACATCAGGGGAGGAACTACGAGCAGTACTTC	CASSQHQGRNYEQYF
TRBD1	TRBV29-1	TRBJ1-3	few	TGCAGCGCCAGGGGGTCTTCTGGAAACACCATATATTTT	CSARGSSGNTIYF
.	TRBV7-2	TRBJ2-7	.	TGTGCCAGCAGCCCCTGGGACGGCGAGCAGTACTTC	CASSPWDGEQYF
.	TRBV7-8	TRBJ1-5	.	TGTGCCAGCAGCGCTAGGGCGGAGGGGGAATGGGGTCAGCCCCAGCATTTT	CASSARAEGEWGQPQHF
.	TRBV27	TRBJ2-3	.	TGTGCCAGCACCACCAGGAACCCCCACACAGATACGCAGTATTTT	CASTTRNPHTDTQYF
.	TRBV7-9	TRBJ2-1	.	TGTGCCAGCAGCCCCCGAGGTCCGGCTGTCAAATACAATGAGCAGTTCTTC	CASSPRGPAVKYNEQFF
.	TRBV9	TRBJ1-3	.	TGTGCCAGCAGCGTAGAGGGGAACTCTGGAAACACCATATATTTT	CASSVEGNSGNTIYF
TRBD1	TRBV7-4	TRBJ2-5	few	TGTGCCAGCAGCTTCCGACAGGGGGCTGGGGAGACCCAGTACTTC	CASSFRQGAGETQYF
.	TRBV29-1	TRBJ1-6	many	TGCAGCGTGGGGGCAGATAGAAATTCACCCCTCCACTTT	CSVGADRNSPLHF
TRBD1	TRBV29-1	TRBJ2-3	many	TGCAGCGTTGTGCCCAGGGGGCTAGGAGATACGCAGTATTTT	CSVVPRGLGDTQYF
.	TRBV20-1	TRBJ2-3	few	TGCAGTGCTAGCCCCTCGGACTCCACAGATACGCAGTATTTT	CSASPSDSTDTQYF
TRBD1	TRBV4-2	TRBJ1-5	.	TGTGCCAGCAGCCAAGGGTCAGGGGGTAGCAATCAGCCCCAGCATTTT	CASSQGSGGSNQPQHF
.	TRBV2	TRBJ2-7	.	TGTGCCAGCAGCCCCGCGGACGGGTACGAGCAGTACTTC	CASSPADGYEQYF
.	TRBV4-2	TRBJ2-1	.	TGTGCCAGCAGCCAAGCGGGGGACTTCTACAATGAGCAGTTCTTC	CASSQAGDFYNEQFF
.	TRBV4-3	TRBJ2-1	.	TGCGCCAGCAGCCCCTCGGAGTTCTACAATGAGCAGTTCTTC	CASSPSEFYNEQFF
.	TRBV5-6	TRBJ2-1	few	TGTGCCAGCAGCTTCCAGGCCGGCAACCCCACCTACAATGAGCAGTTCTTC	CASSFQAGNPTYNEQFF
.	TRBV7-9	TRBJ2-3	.	TGTGCCAGCAGGTCCTACAGGGGACTCACAGATACGCAGTATTTT	CASRSYRGLTDTQYF
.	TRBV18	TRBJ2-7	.	TGTGCCAGCTCACCAGGGGCGCCGGCCTACGAGCAGTACTTC	CASSPGAPAYEQYF
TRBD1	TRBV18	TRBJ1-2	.	TGTGCCAGCTCACCTACCGGACAGGGGGCGCGTGGCTACACCTTC	CASSPTGQGARGYTF
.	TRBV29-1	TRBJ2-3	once	TGCAGCGTTGGGTCCGGGGTCGCAGATACGCAGTATTTT	CSVGSGVADTQYF
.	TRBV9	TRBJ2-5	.	TGTGCCAGCAGCGTAGGAGAGGGGGGGATGGAGACCCAGTACTTC	CASSVGEGGMETQYF
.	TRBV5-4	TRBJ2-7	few	TGTGCCAGCAGCCCCGCGTCAGGGTGGAACGAGCAGTACTTC	CASSPASGWNEQYF
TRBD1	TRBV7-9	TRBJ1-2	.	TGTGCCAGCAGCTCCCTGACAGGGTACTACACCTTC	CASSSLTGYYTF
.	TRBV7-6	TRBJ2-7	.	TGTGCCAGCAGCTCACAGGGCTCCTACGAGCAGTACTTC	CASSSQGSYEQYF
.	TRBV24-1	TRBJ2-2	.	TGTGCCACCACCAGATCCATCCCGACCGGGGAGCTGTTTTTT	CATTRSIPTGELFF
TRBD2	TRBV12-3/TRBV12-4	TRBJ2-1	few	TGTGCCGGAAGCCCTAGCGGGGCCTTAGAGCAGTTCTTC	CAGSPSGALEQFF
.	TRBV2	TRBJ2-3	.	TGTGCCAGCAGTTCGACGGGACGGAGCATAGATACGCAGTATTTT	CASSSTGRSIDTQYF
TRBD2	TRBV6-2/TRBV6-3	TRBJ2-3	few	TGTGCCAGCAGTTACAGGCGGGGGGGCGTTACTCTCGCAGATACGCAGTATTTT	CASSYRRGGVTLADTQYF
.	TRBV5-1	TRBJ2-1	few	TGCGCCAGCAGCTTGGAGGGGTCGAGTATGAATGAGCAGTTCTTC	CASSLEGSSMNEQFF
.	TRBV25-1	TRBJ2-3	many	TGTGCCAGCAGTGAGTGGTCAGAGTTCACAGATACGCAGTATTTT	CASSEWSEFTDTQYF
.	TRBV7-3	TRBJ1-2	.	TGTGCCAGCAGCCCCGATACTATCGAGAATAACTATGGCTACACCTTC	CASSPDTIENNYGYTF
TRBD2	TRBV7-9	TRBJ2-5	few	TGTGCCAGCAGCTTGGCCCTAGCGGGGGAAGAGACCCAGTACTTC	CASSLALAGEETQYF
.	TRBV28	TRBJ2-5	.	TGTGCCAGCAGTTTAAAGACAGGACAAGAGACCCAGTACTTC	CASSLKTGQETQYF
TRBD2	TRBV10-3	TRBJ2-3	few	TGTGCCATCACCCCTAGCGGGAGCACAGATACGCAGTATTTT	CAITPSGSTDTQYF
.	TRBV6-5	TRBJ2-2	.	TGTGCCAGCAGTTACTCCCGGACGGGCACCGGGGAGCTGTTTTTT	CASSYSRTGTGELFF
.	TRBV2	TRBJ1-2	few	TGTGCCAGCAGTGAAGTTCGCCAGGGTGCTAACTATGGCTACACCTTC	CASSEVRQGANYGYTF
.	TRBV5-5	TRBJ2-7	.	TGTGCCAGCAGCTTGAGCTCAGGGGTCGAGCAGTACTTC	CASSLSSGVEQYF
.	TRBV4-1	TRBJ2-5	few	TGCGCCAGCAGATCCGGAGAGACCCAGTACTTC	CASRSGETQYF
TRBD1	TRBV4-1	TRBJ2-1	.	TGCGCCAGCAGCCAACCCTGGGGACAGAGCGAATCCTACAATGAGCAGTTCTTC	CASSQPWGQSESYNEQFF
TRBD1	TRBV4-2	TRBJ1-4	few	TGTGCCAGCAGCCAAGAGGGACAGGGAATATTAATTGGGAAACTGTTTTTT	CASSQEGQGILIGKLFF
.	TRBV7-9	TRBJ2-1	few	TGTGCCAGCAGCTTAGCTCCCTCAGAGCAGTTCTTC	CASSLAPSEQFF